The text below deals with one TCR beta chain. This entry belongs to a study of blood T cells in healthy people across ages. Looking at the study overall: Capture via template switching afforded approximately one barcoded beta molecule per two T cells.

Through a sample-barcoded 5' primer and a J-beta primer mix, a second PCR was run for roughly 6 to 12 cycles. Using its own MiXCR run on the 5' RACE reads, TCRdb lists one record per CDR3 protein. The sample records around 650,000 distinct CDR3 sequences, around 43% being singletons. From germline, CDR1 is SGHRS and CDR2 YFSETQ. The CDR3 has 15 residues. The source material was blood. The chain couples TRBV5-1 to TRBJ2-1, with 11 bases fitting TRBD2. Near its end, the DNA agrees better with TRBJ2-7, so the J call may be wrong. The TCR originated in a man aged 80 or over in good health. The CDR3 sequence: CASSTGTSGANEQYF. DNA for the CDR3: TGCGCCAGCAGCACCGGGACTAGCGGTGCAAATGAGCAGTACTTC.